This paragraph reports one TCR beta chain. Its matching antigen is unknown. The data are from a study of identical twins. Study-wide results and caveats: Cord blood beta clonotypes that were abundant carried fewer insertions, and memory repertoires showed no such trend.

Each CDR3 protein is one row after TCRdb ran MiXCR on the 5' RACE reads. The profile covers approximately 700,000 distinct CDR3 sequences, with 15% to 20% appearing a single time and around 14% taken by the ten largest. The V and J ends lost 7 bases and 1 base, in that order; junction bases with no gene match: 20. This CDR3 is built from 19 residues. The germline gives CDR1 SGHRS, CDR2 YFSETQ. The donor group consisted entirely of healthy Caucasians. Another study also made use of these data, one on T cells expressing NK-cell markers. In that study: These clonotypes additionally ranked first within the CD3+CD56-NKG2C+ fraction of a few donors.

The receptor's source is a woman younger than 35 in good health. J is TRBJ2-7 and V is TRBV5-1; the match to TRBD1 covers 10 bases. The sample was PBMCs. The CDR3 DNA sequence: TGCGCCAGCCAACTCTTGGATGGACAGGGGGGACCCTCTTCCTACGAGCAGTACTTC. It translates to CASQLLDGQGGPSSYEQYF.